This TCR beta chain was sequenced for a study of blood T cell repertoires in COVID-19. The wider study: Acute-phase and convalescent COVID-19 samples originated in the United States, Italy and Spain. PBMCs, B-cell-depleted T cells, or T cells were the source of the cDNA or gDNA that made up the material.

The germline V gene encodes CDR1 SGHTA and CDR2 FQGNSA. Trimming pared 5 bases from V and 0 bases from J, leaving 11 bases between. CDR3 length equals 15 residues. Original processing methods: How many nucleated cells were present was estimated from reference gene primer amplification. Repertoires were generated with immunoSEQ multiplex PCR, while TCRdb's copy carries only in-frame clones and drops some. V and J calls and clone size are copied from that table; D and trimming were computed from the DNA. The table has some 250,000 clones, about 80% seen once. The sample taken for sequencing was peripheral blood. This TCR derives from a woman aged 80 or over with acute or convalescent COVID-19. This sequence joins TRBV7-2 and TRBJ1-3, with D perhaps TRBD1 (6 bases). The CDR3 spells CASSPQGPSGNTIYF. CDR3 bases: TGTGCCAGCAGCCCACAGGGTCCCTCTGGAAACACCATATATTTT.